Following are 28 T cell receptor beta chains from one sample sequenced in a study of OX40 agonist ivuxolimab in advanced cancers. This table comes from immunoSEQ multiplex PCR, and its TCRdb copy is limited to in-frame clones, with some not included. The sample lists fewer than 85,000 clones; under 95% were seen once. The sample was CD4+ or CD8+ T cells sorted from blood, taken in a trial of the OX40 agonist ivuxolimab. These receptors all stem from an adult with an advanced solid tumor such as melanoma, head and neck, liver or kidney cancer.

This sequence joins TRBV9 and TRBJ1-1; D not resolved. Germline V gene lookup returns CDR1 SGDLS and CDR2 YYNGEE. V was cut by 0 bases and J by 3 bases, with 12 bases left in between. The CDR3 has 15 residues. Written as DNA, the CDR3 is TGTGCCAGCAGCGTAGATAGACGGATCCACACTGAAGCTTTCTTT. Translated, it gives CASSVDRRIHTEAFF.

The rearrangement uses TRBV9 and TRBJ2-3, with TRBD2 identical over 14 bases. Germline loops: CDR1 SGDLS, CDR2 YYNGEE. The ends lost 3 bases at V and 3 bases at J; junction bases unmatched: 9. This CDR3 region has 18 residues. CDR3 nucleotide sequence: TGTGCCAGCAGCGGTACCGGGACTAGCGGGGGCCCGACAGATACGCAGTATTTT. This sequence encodes CASSGTGTSGGPTDTQYF.

This CDR3 reads CASSPSTVYGYTF. The DNA of the CDR3 is TGTGCCAGCAGCCCGTCGACAGTCTATGGCTACACCTTC. V is TRBV14 and J is TRBJ1-2, with a tentative D call TRBD1 (5 bases). The V gene's germline CDR1 is SGHDN and CDR2 FVKESK. The CDR3 contains 13 residues. Trimming shortened V by 4 bases and J by 4 bases, and 10 bases separated the two germline ends.

The chain carries TRBV5-1 and TRBJ2-5; 7 nucleotides align to TRBD2. V trimming: 0 bases; J trimming: 13 bases; junction bases outside the gene matches: 12. CDR3 size: 14 residues. CDR1 SGHRS and CDR2 YFSETQ come from the germline V gene. CDR3 in amino acids: CASSLEIFGGGLYF. In DNA, the CDR3 is TGCGCCAGCAGCTTGGAGATTTTCGGCGGGGGACTGTACTTC.

The genes are TRBV6-1 and TRBJ1-1; D gene unclear. Trimming shortened V by 1 base and J by 4 bases, and 16 bases separated the two germline ends. The CDR3 extends over 16 amino acids. Germline CDR1 reads MNHNS; CDR2 reads SASEGT. CDR3 protein: CASSEGGRDWSTEAFF. The CDR3, as DNA: TGTGCCAGCAGTGAAGGAGGGAGGGATTGGAGCACTGAAGCTTTCTTT.

The rearrangement links TRBV9 to TRBJ2-7, with 10 bases fitting TRBD2. CDR1 is SGDLS, CDR2 YYNGEE, per germline. After removal of 3 bases from V and 7 bases from J, the junction contained 7 bases not matched to a gene. The CDR3 has 14 amino acids. CDR3 sequence: CASSGGLAGVEQYF. CDR3 in DNA: TGTGCCAGCAGCGGCGGGCTAGCGGGGGTTGAGCAGTACTTC.

This chain uses TRBV29-1 with TRBJ1-2; tentatively, D is TRBD1 (6 bases). The CDR3 is 15 amino acids. V was clipped by 1 base and J by 2 bases, with 14 bases between them. Germline V gives CDR1 SQVTM, CDR2 ANQGSEA. The CDR3 DNA sequence: TGCAGCGTTGAAGCTGGCGGGGGGCAGAACTATGGCTACACCTTC. This gives the protein CSVEAGGGQNYGYTF.

The chain recombines TRBV19 with TRBJ2-1; D perhaps matches TRBD2 (5 bases). V dropped 2 bases and J dropped 5 bases, with 7 bases sitting between them. The CDR3 contains 13 residues. The germline V gene has CDR1 LNHDA and CDR2 SQIVND (reference sequence). In DNA, the CDR3 is TGTGCCAGTAGTATATTTAGCGACAATGAGCAGTTCTTC. Translating it yields CASSIFSDNEQFF.

The chain uses TRBV13 and TRBJ1-3; 11 bases fit TRBD1. The CDR3 is made up of 19 amino acids. After removal of 5 bases from V and 2 bases from J, the junction contained 14 bases not matched to a gene. CDR1 and CDR2 from the germline V gene are PRHDT and FYEKMQ (reference sequence). Here the CDR3 reads CASSVLGTGGTFTGNTIYF. The CDR3 nucleotides are TGTGCCAGCAGCGTGTTAGGGACAGGGGGAACTTTTACTGGAAACACCATATATTTT.

In its sample, this clone was seen once. This chain connects TRBV7-9 to TRBJ2-3; tentatively, D is TRBD1 (5 bases). V gave up 5 bases and J gave up 5 bases, with 17 bases separating them. CDR3 size: 15 residues. CDR1 is SEHNR and CDR2 is FQNEAQ in the germline V gene (reference sequence). The CDR3 region has the DNA TGTGCCAGCAGCACAGGTTTATCGTCCGGAGATACGCAGTATTTT. Residues: CASSTGLSSGDTQYF.

The chain recombines TRBV6-6 with TRBJ2-1, with D perhaps matching TRBD1 (6 bases). Germline V gene data show CDR1 as MNHNY and CDR2 as SVGAGI (reference sequence). The CDR3 consists of 16 residues. The ends were cut back, 0 bases at V and 6 bases at J, with 15 bases in the middle. CDR3 protein: CASSYSSQGFGNEQFF. CDR3 DNA sequence: TGTGCCAGCAGTTACTCTTCACAGGGATTCGGCAATGAGCAGTTCTTC.

V and J are TRBV2 and TRBJ2-2, with D possibly being TRBD1 or TRBD2 (6 bases each). The CDR3 covers 13 residues. Germline-derived CDR1 and CDR2 are SNHLY and FYNNEI. Between the trimmed V and J ends, which lost 7 bases and 3 bases, there was a span of 9 bases. The CDR3 DNA reads TGTGCCAGCAACGGGGGCTACACCGGGGAGCTGTTTTTT. Residues: CASNGGYTGELFF. Based on the CDR3 plus reference TRBV2 and TRBJ2-2, the full variable domain is EPEVTQTPSHQVTQMGQEVILRCVPISNHLYFYWYRQILGQKVEFLVSFYNNEISEKSEIFDDQFSVERPDGSNFTLKIRSTKLEDSAMYFCASNGGYTGELFFGEGSRLTVL.

The chain recombines TRBV7-8 with TRBJ1-1, with 9 positions matching TRBD1. There are 14 residues in the CDR3. In germline, CDR1 is SGHVS, CDR2 FQNEAQ. Trimming removed 5 bases from V and 5 bases from J; junction bases left unmatched: 6. In DNA form, the CDR3 reads TGTGCCAGCAGCCCCGGGACAGGGTGGACTGAAGCTTTCTTT. This translates into CASSPGTGWTEAFF.

The chain has TRBV27 and TRBJ1-1; weak D call: TRBD1 (5 bases). The CDR3 is made up of 16 amino acids. V lost 2 bases to trimming and J lost 3 bases, with 16 bases between them. Germline CDR1 MNHEY, CDR2 SMNVEV (reference sequence). CDR3 nucleotide sequence: TGTGCCAGCAGTTTAAAACAGGATTGGGTTGACACTGAAGCTTTCTTT. Its protein product is CASSLKQDWVDTEAFF.

The genes are TRBV6-1 and TRBJ2-7; unclear D gene. V was shortened by 6 bases and J by 6 bases, with 15 bases between the two germline ends. Germline V lookup: CDR1 MNHNS, CDR2 SASEGT. This CDR3 spans 13 amino acids. The CDR3: CASRWAEFLEQYF. The CDR3 DNA reads as TGTGCCAGCAGGTGGGCAGAATTCCTCGAGCAGTACTTC.

The chain is built from TRBV21-1 and TRBJ2-4. TRBV21-1 is tagged as a pseudogene. CDR3 length equals 17 residues. The CDR3 loop reads CASSKGPPGPTENIQYF. CDR3 coding DNA: TGTGCCAGCAGCAAAGGCCCTCCGGGACCGACTGAAAACATTCAGTACTTC.

The rearrangement uses TRBV2 and TRBJ2-6; D is possibly TRBD1 (6 bases). The ends were cut back, 2 bases at V and 2 bases at J, with 7 bases in the middle. Germline-derived CDR1 and CDR2 are SNHLY and FYNNEI. CDR3 length: 15 residues. This chain's CDR3 is CASSERGTGANVLTF. CDR3 coding DNA: TGTGCCAGCAGTGAAAGGGGGACTGGGGCCAACGTCCTGACTTTC.

The CDR3 loop is CASSNPRIFQETQYF. CDR3 DNA sequence: TGTGCCAGCAGTAACCCCCGGATCTTTCAAGAGACCCAGTACTTC. The rearrangement joins TRBV5-8 to TRBJ2-5; D remains ambiguous. V lost 5 bases and J lost 2, with 16 bases in between. The CDR3 is 15 residues long. The germline V gene has CDR1 SGHTS and CDR2 YDEGEE. Full variable domain (outside the CDR3, taken from reference TRBV5-8 and TRBJ2-5): EAGVTQSPTHLIKTRGQQATLRCSPISGHTSVYWYQQALGLGLQFLLWYDEGEERNRGNFPPRFSGRQFPNYSSELNVNALELEDSALYLCASSNPRIFQETQYFGPGTRLLVL.

The rearrangement joins TRBV6-4 to TRBJ1-2; the D gene is possibly TRBD1 (5 bases). The V gene's germline CDR1 is MRHNA and CDR2 SNTAGT. V lost 2 bases and J 6 bases, leaving 16 bases between the germline ends. The CDR3 length is 15 residues. The CDR3 here is CASSDRQGPRDGYTF. The CDR3 DNA reads as TGTGCCAGCAGTGACAGGCAGGGACCTAGGGATGGCTACACCTTC.

V and J are TRBV6-5 and TRBJ1-2; D remains unclear. This CDR3 region has 13 residues. The V end lost 4 bases, the J end lost 4 bases, and 10 bases lay between the germline ends. From germline, CDR1 is MNHEY and CDR2 SVGAGI. The CDR3 loop reads CASSFDGFYGYTF. The CDR3 region has the DNA TGTGCCAGCAGTTTCGACGGCTTCTATGGCTACACCTTC.

The chain combines TRBV6-5 with TRBJ2-3; tentatively, D is TRBD2 (5 bases). The V gene lost 0 bases and the J gene lost 3 bases, with 7 bases spanning the gap. Looked up from germline, CDR1 is MNHEY and CDR2 is SVGAGI. The CDR3 sequence is 14 residues long. The CDR3, as DNA: TGTGCCAGCAGTTACTCGACGGGGACAGATACGCAGTATTTT. Encoded protein: CASSYSTGTDTQYF.

CDR3 coding DNA: TGTGCCAGCAGTCGACAGGGGGAGGAGGATGAGCAGTTCTTC. Amino acids: CASSRQGEEDEQFF. The chain joins TRBV6-4 to TRBJ2-1; 9 bases agree with TRBD1. This CDR3 contains 14 residues. The J segment lost 8 bases and the V segment lost 5 bases, leaving 7 bases of the junction unmatched. In germline, CDR1 is MRHNA, CDR2 SNTAGT.

The rearrangement links TRBV5-6 to TRBJ2-7, with D uncertain. CDR3 length: 14 residues. Looked up from germline, CDR1 is SGHDT and CDR2 is YYEEEE. Trimming removed 2 bases at V and 5 bases at J, with 14 bases between. As DNA, the CDR3 is TGTGCCAGCAGCTTTATTTGGGCCTTGGACGAGCAGTACTTC. Translating gives CASSFIWALDEQYF.

The chain joins TRBV13 to TRBJ2-1; 9 bases are shared with TRBD2. V trimming: 6 bases; J trimming: 9 bases; junction bases outside the gene matches: 6. In germline, CDR1 is PRHDT, CDR2 FYEKMQ (reference sequence). The CDR3 length is 13 residues. The DNA of the CDR3 is TGTGCCAGCAGGCGGGGGGGCCTGGGTGAGCAGTTCTTC. Its translation is CASRRGGLGEQFF. The whole variable domain, filled in from reference TRBV13 and TRBJ2-1, reads AAGVIQSPRHLIKEKRETATLKCYPIPRHDTVYWYQQGPGQDPQFLISFYEKMQSDKGSIPDRFSAQQFSDYHSELNMSSLELGDSALYFCASRRGGLGEQFFGPGTRLTVL.

This clone was recorded once. V gene TRBV6-6 combines with J gene TRBJ1-5, with 8 bases identical to TRBD1. CDR1 and CDR2 (germline): MNHNY, SVGAGI (reference sequence). V shed 6 bases, J shed 2 bases, and the junction held 6 bases outside the gene matches. This CDR3 has 15 residues. The CDR3 protein is CASREGTGGNQPQHF. DNA of the CDR3: TGTGCCAGCAGGGAAGGGACAGGCGGCAATCAGCCCCAGCATTTT.

V gene TRBV4-2 combines with J gene TRBJ1-2, with 10 bases identical to TRBD1. Germline CDR1 LGHNA, CDR2 YNFKEQ. Germline trimming cut 2 bases from V and 4 bases from J; bases unmatched to any gene: 4. CDR3 length equals 15 residues. The CDR3 sequence is CASSQPGQGSYGYTF. The CDR3 DNA sequence: TGTGCCAGCAGCCAACCGGGACAGGGGAGCTATGGCTACACCTTC.

In the case of this clone: One end of the junction does not line up with germline, which may come from a read error. V usage is TRBV27 and J usage is TRBJ2-3; possible D gene TRBD1, 5 bases. Germline lookup yields CDR1 MNHEY and CDR2 SMNVEV (reference sequence). The CDR3 consists of 13 residues. CDR3 nucleotide sequence: TGTGCCAGCAGTTGGGTTAGCACAGGTACGCAGTATTTT. Translated, it gives CASSWVSTGTQYF.

The CDR3 sequence is CASSWRSSYEQYF. In nucleotides, the CDR3 is TGTGCCAGCAGCTGGAGGAGCTCCTACGAGCAGTACTTC. The chain joins TRBV5-6 to TRBJ2-7, with a tentative D call TRBD2 (5 bases). Germline V gene sequence: CDR1 SGHDT, CDR2 YYEEEE. Trimming cost V 3 bases and J 0 bases, with 7 bases left between them. The CDR3 is made up of 13 amino acids.